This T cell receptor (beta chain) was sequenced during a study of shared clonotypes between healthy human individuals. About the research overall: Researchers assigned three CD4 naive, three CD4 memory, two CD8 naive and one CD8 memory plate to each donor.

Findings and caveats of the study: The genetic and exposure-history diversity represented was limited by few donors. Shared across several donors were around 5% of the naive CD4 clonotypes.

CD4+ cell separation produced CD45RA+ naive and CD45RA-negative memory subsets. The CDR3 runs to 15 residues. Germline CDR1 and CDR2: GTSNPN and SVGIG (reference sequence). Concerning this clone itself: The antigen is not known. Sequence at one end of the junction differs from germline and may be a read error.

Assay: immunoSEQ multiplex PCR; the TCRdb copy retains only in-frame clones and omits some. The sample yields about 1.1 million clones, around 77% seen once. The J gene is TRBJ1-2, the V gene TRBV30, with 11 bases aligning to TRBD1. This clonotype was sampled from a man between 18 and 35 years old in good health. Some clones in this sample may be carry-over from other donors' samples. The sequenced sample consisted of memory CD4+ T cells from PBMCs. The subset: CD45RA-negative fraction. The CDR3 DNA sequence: TGTGCCTGGAGTGTCCTCGGACAGGGGGCGGATGGCTACGCCTTC. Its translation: CAWSVLGQGADGYAF.